The T cell receptor (beta chain) described here comes from a study of T cells in tuberculosis. Trimming shortened V by 8 bases and J by 0 bases, and 17 bases separated the two germline ends. Germline V gene sequence: CDR1 MNHNS, CDR2 SASEGT. This CDR3 is built from 15 residues. On average roughly 100,000 T cells per donor were immunosequenced. General study results and limits: Samples were chosen by availability of cryopreserved specimens.

This clone was observed a single time. The antigen is not known. Assay: immunoSEQ multiplex PCR; the TCRdb copy retains only in-frame clones and omits some. Found here are 30,000 to 35,000 clones, 95% to 96% of them singletons; the top ten hold less than 2.5%. This sequence originates from a donor aged 10-29 years with latent tuberculosis or without tuberculosis infection. This chain connects TRBV6-1 to TRBJ2-7; D not certain. The sequenced sample was PBMCs. The CDR3 spells CASFLGATSSYEQYF. CDR3 nucleotides: TGTGCCAGCTTTCTAGGCGCCACGAGCTCCTACGAGCAGTACTTC.